The T cell receptor beta chain described here comes from a study of T cell responses to AZD1222 COVID-19 vaccine. Overall study: Second-dose groups at about 4 or about 12 weeks were pooled. Study-level results: Regions 160-218 and 743-854 held dominance among vaccine-associated CD4 TCRs, which spanned spike. Repertoires in all cases were sampled only once the peak T cell response had passed. After two AZD1222 doses, spike-specific TCR breadth and depth rose versus day 0.

Note on this clone: Its antigen is undetermined.

The data were produced by immunoSEQ multiplex PCR, yet TCRdb's version contains in-frame clones alone and is incomplete. This repertoire shows around 110,000 clones, about 90% found once; its top ten account for less than 25%. The starting material was peripheral blood, obtained on day 0 of AZD1222 vaccination. The receptor's source is an adult in good health.

The CDR3 nucleotides read TGCGCCAGCAGCCCCCCAGGGACAGGGATGTTCTATGGCTACACCTTC. Protein sequence: CASSPPGTGMFYGYTF. The chain employs TRBV4-1 and TRBJ1-2; 9 nucleotides match TRBD1. The V gene's germline CDR1 is MGHRA and CDR2 YSYEKL. Trimming cost V 4 bases and J 4 bases; bases outside gene matches: 10. The CDR3 contains 16 residues.